One and the same sample provided the 27 T cell receptor beta chains below, sequenced in a study of shared clonotypes between healthy human individuals. Repertoires were generated with immunoSEQ multiplex PCR, while TCRdb's copy carries only in-frame clones and drops some. The data show approximately 740,000 clones, roughly 92% seen once. Terminally differentiated effector memory CD45RA+ cells were excluded by CCR7 positive selection of CD45RO-negative cells. Sequenced sample: naive CD8+ T cells sorted from blood. The receptors here all came from a man aged 25-45 years in good health.

Here the CDR3 DNA reads TGTGCCAGCAGTGCGAGTTCGATTCTTACAATCACAGATACGCAGTATTTT. Translating gives CASSASSILTITDTQYF. The chain recombines TRBV6-1 with TRBJ2-3, with D hard to call. V dropped 4 bases and J dropped 2 bases, with 19 bases sitting between them. The CDR3 has 17 amino acids. The V gene's germline CDR1 is MNHNS and CDR2 SASEGT.

The CDR3 DNA is TGTGCCAGCAGCTACCGGGACGGGTCGGCCGGGGAGCTGTTTTTT. It yields the protein CASSYRDGSAGELFF. The chain couples TRBV7-7 to TRBJ2-2; D could derive from TRBD1 or TRBD2 (5 bases each). The CDR3 extends over 15 amino acids. In germline, CDR1 is SSHAT, CDR2 FNYEAQ (reference sequence). V lost 4 bases and J 6 bases, leaving 15 bases between the germline ends.

The rearrangement uses TRBV5-1 and TRBJ2-1, with D unresolved. The CDR3 sequence is 15 residues long. Trimming left V 0 bases short and J 4 bases short, with 11 bases between. Germline assignment: CDR1 SGHRS and CDR2 YFSETQ. DNA for the CDR3: TGCGCCAGCAGCTTGGCATATCAGCCGTACAATGAGCAGTTCTTC. It codes for CASSLAYQPYNEQFF. The full variable domain, with the rest looked up from reference TRBV5-1 and TRBJ2-1, is KAGVTQTPRYLIKTRGQQVTLSCSPISGHRSVSWYQQTPGQGLQFLFEYFSETQRNKGNFPGRFSGRQFSNSRSEMNVSTLELGDSALYLCASSLAYQPYNEQFFGPGTRLTVL.

This clone occurred once. V is TRBV9 and J is TRBJ2-7, with TRBD2 matching over 8 bases. Germline assignment: CDR1 SGDLS and CDR2 YYNGEE. J gave up 1 base and V 5 bases, and 8 bases lay outside the gene matches. The CDR3 is made up of 15 amino acids. The CDR3 DNA follows: TGTGCCAGCAGTGTCAGCGGGAGCGGTTCCTACGAGCAGTACTTC. It encodes CASSVSGSGSYEQYF.

The gene calls are TRBV2 and TRBJ2-1, with 9 bases identical to TRBD2. Germline CDR1 reads SNHLY; CDR2 reads FYNNEI. The V segment lost 7 bases and the J segment 4 bases; nucleotides outside the gene matches: 17. The CDR3 is 18 amino acids. CDR3 nucleotides: TGTGCCAGCAAGACGACAGGGTTGCTAGCGGGACCGTACAATGAGCAGTTCTTC. Its protein product is CASKTTGLLAGPYNEQFF. The variable domain in full, with the rest retrieved from reference TRBV2 and TRBJ2-1, is EPEVTQTPSHQVTQMGQEVILRCVPISNHLYFYWYRQILGQKVEFLVSFYNNEISEKSEIFDDQFSVERPDGSNFTLKIRSTKLEDSAMYFCASKTTGLLAGPYNEQFFGPGTRLTVL.

The chain joins TRBV12-5 to TRBJ2-1; 8 positions agree with TRBD2. Germline CDR1 LGHNT, CDR2 FRNRAP. The CDR3 extends over 15 amino acids. Germline trimming cut 5 bases from V and 4 bases from J; bases unmatched to any gene: 7. The CDR3 region is CASGPTSGSYNEQFF. The CDR3 region has the DNA TGTGCTAGTGGTCCCACTAGCGGAAGTTACAATGAGCAGTTCTTC.

This clone was observed a single time. The rearrangement joins TRBV7-9 to TRBJ2-1; 8 bases match TRBD1. V gave up 5 bases and J gave up 2 bases; unmatched junction bases: 5. Germline V gives CDR1 SEHNR, CDR2 FQNEAQ (reference sequence). The CDR3 is 15 amino acids. This chain's CDR3 is CASSGDRGPYNEQFF. For the CDR3, the DNA is TGTGCCAGCAGCGGAGACAGGGGCCCCTACAATGAGCAGTTCTTC.

The chain links TRBV4-1 to TRBJ2-7; D may correspond to TRBD1 or TRBD2 (5 bases each). Germline V gene sequence: CDR1 MGHRA, CDR2 YSYEKL. Trimming shortened V by 0 bases and J by 7 bases, and 13 bases separated the two germline ends. This CDR3 has 14 amino acids. The CDR3 spells CASSQDLRGREQYF. CDR3 nucleotides: TGCGCCAGCAGCCAAGATCTGAGGGGCCGAGAGCAGTACTTC.

J is TRBJ2-7 and V is TRBV11-2; D unclear. This CDR3 is built from 15 residues. Looked up from germline, CDR1 is SGHAT and CDR2 is FQNNGV. V dropped 0 bases and J dropped 0 bases, with 9 bases sitting between them. The chain's CDR3 is CASSLEAKSSYEQYF. DNA of the CDR3: TGTGCCAGCAGCTTAGAGGCCAAAAGCTCCTACGAGCAGTACTTC.

The V and J genes are TRBV5-1 and TRBJ2-3; no definite D call. Germline V gene data show CDR1 as SGHRS and CDR2 as YFSETQ. The CDR3 is 9 amino acids. Written as DNA, the CDR3 is TGCGCGGCCAGTGATACGCAGTATTTT. Translation: CAASDTQYF.

The chain joins TRBV6-1 to TRBJ2-1; D remains ambiguous. The CDR3 runs 15 residues. The V gene lost 2 bases and the J gene lost 0 bases, with 8 bases spanning the gap. Germline V gives CDR1 MNHNS, CDR2 SASEGT. CDR3 sequence reads: CASSELIRSYNEQFF. In nucleotides, the CDR3 is TGTGCCAGCAGTGAATTGATCCGCTCCTACAATGAGCAGTTCTTC.

The CDR3 sequence is CASSETSGPGNTIYF. The CDR3 DNA sequence: TGCGCCAGCAGTGAGACGAGCGGGCCTGGAAACACCATATATTTT. The chain employs TRBV10-1 and TRBJ1-3; D remains ambiguous. The V end lost 2 bases, the J end lost 2 bases, and 10 bases lay between the germline ends. CDR1 WNHNN and CDR2 SYGVQD come from the germline V gene (reference sequence). The CDR3 has 15 residues.

The rearrangement links TRBV29-1 to TRBJ2-7, with 11 bases that match TRBD1. Per germline, CDR1 SQVTM and CDR2 ANQGSEA. The CDR3 contains 14 residues. Trimming removed 6 bases from V and 3 bases from J; junction bases left unmatched: 7. This CDR3 reads CSVNRDRGGYEQYF. In nucleotides, the CDR3 is TGCAGCGTCAACCGGGACAGGGGGGGCTACGAGCAGTACTTC.

The gene calls are TRBV10-3 and TRBJ2-7; 7 positions match TRBD2. V was clipped by 4 bases and J by 6 bases; unmatched bases: 12. The CDR3 contains 15 residues. Germline CDR1 and CDR2: ENHRY and SYGVKD. The CDR3 region is CAISADPAGVGEQYF. The CDR3 bases are TGTGCCATCAGTGCAGATCCGGCGGGAGTTGGCGAGCAGTACTTC.

The chain links TRBV30 to TRBJ2-7; D is ambiguous. Trimming took off 7 bases at V and 1 base at J, with 11 bases between the two ends. CDR1 is GTSNPN, CDR2 SVGIG, per germline (reference sequence). The CDR3 covers 12 residues. CDR3 sequence: CASRRSSYEQYF. The CDR3 bases are TGTGCCTCCCGGCGATCTTCCTACGAGCAGTACTTC.

The CDR3 nucleotides read TGTGCCAGCAGTTTGGGAGGGAGGGCCACAGATACGCAGTATTTT. It encodes CASSLGGRATDTQYF. The chain carries TRBV28 and TRBJ2-3; 7 bases line up with TRBD2. The germline gives CDR1 MDHEN, CDR2 SYDVKM. The trim removed 3 bases at V and 2 bases at J, leaving 5 bases unmatched. The CDR3 covers 15 residues. Filled out from reference TRBV28 and TRBJ2-3, the complete variable domain reads DVKVTQSSRYLVKRTGEKVFLECVQDMDHENMFWYRQDPGLGLRLIYFSYDVKMKEKGDIPEGYSVSREKKERFSLILESASTNQTSMYLCASSLGGRATDTQYFGPGTRLTVL.

The chain recombines TRBV28 with TRBJ1-4; 7 bases map to TRBD1. The V gene's germline CDR1 is MDHEN and CDR2 SYDVKM. This CDR3 comprises 16 residues. The V segment lost 2 bases and the J segment 5 bases; nucleotides outside the gene matches: 8. This CDR3 is CASSLVVGQMNEKLFF. The CDR3 DNA follows: TGTGCCAGCAGTTTAGTCGTGGGACAGATGAATGAAAAACTGTTTTTT. The full variable domain, its missing parts supplied by reference TRBV28 and TRBJ1-4, is DVKVTQSSRYLVKRTGEKVFLECVQDMDHENMFWYRQDPGLGLRLIYFSYDVKMKEKGDIPEGYSVSREKKERFSLILESASTNQTSMYLCASSLVVGQMNEKLFFGSGTQLSVL.

This rearrangement joins TRBV15 to TRBJ2-1, with 10 bases that match TRBD1. The germline V gene has CDR1 LNHNV and CDR2 YYDKDF (reference sequence). J gave up 7 bases and V 5 bases, and 5 bases lay outside the gene matches. This CDR3 is built from 14 residues. CDR3 nucleotides: TGTGCCACCAGCTTGGGACAGGGGTGGAATGAGCAGTTCTTC. The encoded protein is CATSLGQGWNEQFF.

The J gene is TRBJ1-1, the V gene TRBV29-1; D is ambiguous. The CDR3 runs to 10 residues. Trimming took 7 bases from V and 4 from J, leaving 7 bases between them. Germline assignment: CDR1 SQVTM and CDR2 ANQGSEA. CDR3 coding DNA: TGCAGCGCCCATGGCACTGAAGCTTTCTTT. Protein: CSAHGTEAFF.

The chain couples TRBV4-1 to TRBJ2-7; D not resolved. Between the trimmed V and J ends, which lost 0 bases and 6 bases, there was a span of 12 bases. The germline CDR1 and CDR2 sequences are MGHRA and YSYEKL. The CDR3 is 14 residues long. Written as DNA, the CDR3 is TGCGCCAGCAGCCAAGACGACGGATGGATCGAGCAGTACTTC. Encoded protein: CASSQDDGWIEQYF.

To note about this clone: In the same sample, other DNA sequences code for this CDR3. The chain is built from TRBV28 and TRBJ2-7, with D unclear. Trimming shortened V by 5 bases and J by 3 bases, and 5 bases separated the two germline ends. Per germline, CDR1 MDHEN and CDR2 SYDVKM. CDR3 length equals 11 residues. The CDR3 protein is CASSKNYEQYF. Here the CDR3 DNA reads TGTGCCAGCAGTAAAAACTACGAGCAGTACTTC.

The rearrangement links TRBV7-9 to TRBJ2-3; the D is unclear. Germline CDR1 reads SEHNR; CDR2 reads FQNEAQ (reference sequence). Trimming took off 7 bases at V and 2 bases at J, with 10 bases between the two ends. This CDR3 is built from 13 residues. CDR3 region: CASTGAHTDTQYF. The CDR3 DNA reads as TGTGCCAGCACGGGCGCCCACACAGATACGCAGTATTTT.

This rearrangement joins TRBV28 to TRBJ2-3; tentative D call: TRBD1 (6 bases). Germline V gives CDR1 MDHEN, CDR2 SYDVKM. The V and J ends lost 6 bases and 0 bases respectively, with 10 bases between them. The CDR3 runs to 14 residues. The CDR3 is CASRRQDSTDTQYF. CDR3 nucleotide sequence: TGTGCCAGCAGGCGACAGGACAGCACAGATACGCAGTATTTT.

The chain combines TRBV10-1 with TRBJ2-7, with D possibly being TRBD1 (5 bases). CDR3 length equals 16 residues. Trimming stripped 6 bases from V and 0 bases from J, with 18 bases between. Per germline, CDR1 WNHNN and CDR2 SYGVQD (reference sequence). This CDR3 reads CASSFRRELGSYEQYF. CDR3 nucleotide sequence: TGCGCCAGCAGCTTCCGCAGGGAATTAGGCTCCTACGAGCAGTACTTC.

The CDR3, as DNA: TGTGCCATCAGTGTCGACAGGGCCGATGAGCAGTTCTTC. Protein: CAISVDRADEQFF. The chain couples TRBV10-3 to TRBJ2-1; 7 nucleotides line up with TRBD1. There are 13 residues in the CDR3. Germline lookup yields CDR1 ENHRY and CDR2 SYGVKD. With V trimmed by 4 bases and J by 8 bases, 5 bases remained unmatched.

V is TRBV29-1 and J is TRBJ1-2; D remains ambiguous. Germline values: CDR1 SQVTM, CDR2 ANQGSEA. The CDR3 is made up of 13 amino acids. V was cut by 4 bases and J by 5 bases, with 14 bases left in between. The DNA of the CDR3 is TGCAGCGTTGGGGGTGGGGAGGAATATGGCTACACCTTC. This translates into CSVGGGEEYGYTF.

The V and J genes are TRBV6-1 and TRBJ2-5; D remains unclear. In germline, CDR1 is MNHNS, CDR2 SASEGT. The CDR3 runs to 16 residues. V lost 1 base, J lost 4 bases, and 16 bases lay in between. As DNA, the CDR3 is TGTGCCAGCAGTGAAGGGTTTCGCGATCCCGGAGAGACCCAGTACTTC. Amino acid sequence: CASSEGFRDPGETQYF.